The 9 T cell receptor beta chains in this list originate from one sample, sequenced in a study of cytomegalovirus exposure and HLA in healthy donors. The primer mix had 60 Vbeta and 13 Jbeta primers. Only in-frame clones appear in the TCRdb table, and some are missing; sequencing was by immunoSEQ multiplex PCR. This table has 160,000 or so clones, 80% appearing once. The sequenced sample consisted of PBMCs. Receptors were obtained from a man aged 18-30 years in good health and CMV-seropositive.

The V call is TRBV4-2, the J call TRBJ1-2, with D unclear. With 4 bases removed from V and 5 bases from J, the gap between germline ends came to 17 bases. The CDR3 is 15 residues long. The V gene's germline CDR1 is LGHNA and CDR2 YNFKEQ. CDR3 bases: TGTGCCAGCAGCCTTATCGCGCGGAGTCGGTATGGCTACACCTTC. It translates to CASSLIARSRYGYTF.

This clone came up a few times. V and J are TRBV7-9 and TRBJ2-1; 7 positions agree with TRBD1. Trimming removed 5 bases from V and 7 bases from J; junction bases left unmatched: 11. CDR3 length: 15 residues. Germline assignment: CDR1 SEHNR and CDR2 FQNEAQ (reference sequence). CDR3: CASSLNRGDWNEQFF. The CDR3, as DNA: TGTGCCAGCAGCCTAAACAGGGGAGATTGGAATGAGCAGTTCTTC.

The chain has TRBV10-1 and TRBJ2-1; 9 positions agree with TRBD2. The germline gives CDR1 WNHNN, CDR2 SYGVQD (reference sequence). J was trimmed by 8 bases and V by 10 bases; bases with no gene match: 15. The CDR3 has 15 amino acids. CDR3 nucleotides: TGCGCCAACATCAAGCGGGAGGATATAGAGGATGAGCAGTTCTTC. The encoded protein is CANIKREDIEDEQFF.

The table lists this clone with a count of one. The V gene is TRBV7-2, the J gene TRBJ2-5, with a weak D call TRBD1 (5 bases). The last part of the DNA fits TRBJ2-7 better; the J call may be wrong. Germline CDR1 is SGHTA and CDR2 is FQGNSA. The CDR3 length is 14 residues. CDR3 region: CASSLGGQTYEQYF. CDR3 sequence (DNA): TGTGCCAGCAGCTTAGGGGGCCAGACCTACGAGCAGTACTTC.

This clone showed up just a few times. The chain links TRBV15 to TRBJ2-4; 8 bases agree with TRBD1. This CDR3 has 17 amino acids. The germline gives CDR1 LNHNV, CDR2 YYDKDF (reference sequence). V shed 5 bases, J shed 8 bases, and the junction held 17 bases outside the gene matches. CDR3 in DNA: TGTGCCACCAGCGGAGGGACGGACAGGGTGTATCCGGACATTCAGTACTTC. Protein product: CATSGGTDRVYPDIQYF.

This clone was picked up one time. The DNA for the CDR3 is TGTGCCAGTAGTCCCAGACAAGCAACTAATGAAAAACTGTTTTTT. Translation gives CASSPRQATNEKLFF. The chain employs TRBV19 and TRBJ1-4; D unclear. The CDR3 consists of 15 residues. Germline V gene sequence: CDR1 LNHDA, CDR2 SQIVND (reference sequence). Trimming removed 5 bases from V and 0 bases from J, with 10 bases in between.

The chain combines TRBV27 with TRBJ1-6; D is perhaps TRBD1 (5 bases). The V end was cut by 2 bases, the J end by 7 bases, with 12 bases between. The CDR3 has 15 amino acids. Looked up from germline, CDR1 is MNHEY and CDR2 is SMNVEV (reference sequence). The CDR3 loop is CASSLRQQINSPLHF. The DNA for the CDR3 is TGTGCCAGCAGTTTACGACAGCAGATAAATTCACCCCTCCACTTT.

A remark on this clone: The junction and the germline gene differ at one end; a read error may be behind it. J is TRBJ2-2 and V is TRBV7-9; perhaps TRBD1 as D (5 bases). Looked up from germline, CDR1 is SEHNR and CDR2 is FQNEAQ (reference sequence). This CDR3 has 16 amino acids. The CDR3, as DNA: TGTTCCAGCAGCTTAGAACAGGCCCGATACACCGGGGAGCTGTTTTTT. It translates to CSSSLEQARYTGELFF.

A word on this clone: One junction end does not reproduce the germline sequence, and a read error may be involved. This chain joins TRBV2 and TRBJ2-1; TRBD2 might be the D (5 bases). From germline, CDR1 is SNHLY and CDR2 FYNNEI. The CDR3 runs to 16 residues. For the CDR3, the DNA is TGTGCCAGCAGGGAAGAGCGGTCACGGGGATACAATGAGCAGTTCTTC. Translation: CASREERSRGYNEQFF.